This is a list of T cell receptor beta chains from one sample in a study of patients and donors after allogeneic stem cell transplantation. TCRdb fed the RT-PCR reads into MiXCR, producing one record per CDR3 protein. Of tens of thousands of distinct CDR3 sequences listed, roughly a third are singletons. Material: blood, either unsorted or a sorted T cell fraction (not recorded which). The receptor set was obtained from a human donor who was either an allogeneic HSCT recipient or a stem cell or donor lymphocyte infusion donor (not recorded which). It is not recorded whose cells these are; they may come from a transplant donor. Both conserved end residues are part of each CDR3. D genes are given only for firm matches. Some rows mark clone size as missing; the rest say once, few, many or name a class of expanded clone.

D,size,J,V,CDR3,DNA
TRBD1,NA,TRBJ1-5,TRBV20-1,CSASADRGLYSNQPQHF,TGCAGTGCTAGTGCGGACAGGGGATTATATAGCAATCAGCCCCAGCATTTT
NA,few,TRBJ2-1,TRBV12-3/TRBV12-4,CASRPSGPSFDEQFF,TGTGCCAGCAGACCCAGCGGCCCGAGCTTCGATGAGCAGTTCTTC
NA,NA,TRBJ1-1,TRBV18,CASSPPGEYQGAFF,TGTGCCAGCTCACCACCTGGAGAATATCAGGGAGCTTTCTTT
TRBD2,NA,TRBJ2-1,TRBV24-1,CATSDLAGGPENEQFF,TGTGCCACCAGTGACCTAGCGGGGGGGCCTGAGAATGAGCAGTTCTTC
NA,medium-sized,TRBJ1-1,TRBV12-3/TRBV12-4,CASTRTRGTEAFF,TGTGCCAGCACCCGGACGAGGGGCACTGAAGCTTTCTTT
TRBD2,NA,TRBJ2-4,TRBV7-6,CASSLIGEGAKNIQYF,TGTGCCAGCAGCTTAATTGGGGAGGGGGCCAAAAACATTCAGTACTTC
NA,once,TRBJ2-7,TRBV29-1,CSVEDPAGGGSYEQYF,TGCAGCGTTGAAGACCCAGCTGGGGGTGGGTCCTACGAGCAGTACTTC
NA,once,TRBJ1-1,TRBV7-9,CASSSNTPSWDTEAFF,TGTGCCAGCAGCTCAAATACGCCGTCATGGGACACTGAAGCTTTCTTT
TRBD1,many,TRBJ1-2,TRBV20-1,CSAPREGAGYTF,TGCAGTGCCCCCAGGGAGGGGGCTGGCTACACCTTC
NA,NA,TRBJ2-1,TRBV24-1,CATSDPDPNEQFF,TGTGCCACCAGTGATCCGGACCCTAATGAGCAGTTCTTC
TRBD2,NA,TRBJ2-5,TRBV6-6,CASSYGWGGETQYF,TGTGCCAGCAGTTACGGGTGGGGAGGGGAGACCCAGTACTTC